The rows below give T cell receptor beta chains drawn from one sample of a study of blood T cells in healthy people across ages. One entry per CDR3 protein results from TCRdb running MiXCR on the 5' RACE reads. Here the sample spans 850,000 to 950,000 distinct CDR3 sequences, 29% being singletons. Sequenced sample: blood. These receptors all stem from a woman aged 80 or over in good health. Each CDR3 is given with its conserved first and last residue. The order of the fields is V gene, clone size, J gene, D gene, CDR3 protein, CDR3 DNA. The D gene is left open where the match is weak. Clone size is shown for a subset of rows, as once, few, many or a class of expanded clone.

TRBV12-3/TRBV12-4,-,TRBJ2-3,-,CASGVIGDTQYF,TGTGCCAGCGGGGTGATAGGAGATACGCAGTATTTT
TRBV5-1,-,TRBJ2-4,TRBD2,CASSAQPTSGGVTNIQYF,TGCGCCAGCAGCGCACAACCGACTAGCGGGGGGGTGACGAACATTCAGTACTTC
TRBV20-1,few,TRBJ2-1,-,CSARVATLITNEQFF,TGCAGTGCTAGAGTTGCCACCTTGATTACCAATGAGCAGTTCTTC
TRBV6-5,few,TRBJ1-1,-,CASSARGRSNTEAFF,TGTGCCAGTTCGGCCCGGGGACGGAGTAACACTGAAGCTTTCTTT
TRBV30,-,TRBJ1-2,-,CAWSVRGRPYGYTF,TGTGCCTGGAGTGTTCGGGGCAGACCCTATGGCTACACCTTC
TRBV20-1,many,TRBJ2-6,TRBD2,CSARGNLLAGLTGANVLTF,TGCAGTGCTAGAGGCAACCTACTAGCGGGGTTAACTGGGGCCAACGTCCTGACTTTC
TRBV5-1,-,TRBJ2-3,TRBD2,CASSLLAGLIDTQYF,TGCGCCAGCAGCTTGCTAGCGGGGCTTATAGATACGCAGTATTTT
TRBV20-1,many,TRBJ2-7,-,CSARADAYEQYF,TGCAGTGCTAGAGCAGACGCCTACGAGCAGTACTTC
TRBV18,-,TRBJ1-4,-,CASSPGGADEKLFF,TGTGCCAGCTCACCGGGGGGCGCGGATGAAAAACTGTTTTTT
TRBV29-1,once,TRBJ2-3,TRBD1,CSVLTGGALRDTQYF,TGCAGCGTACTAACAGGGGGCGCCTTGAGAGATACGCAGTATTTT
TRBV7-2,-,TRBJ2-4,TRBD1,CASSLGGTGSLGVQYF,TGTGCCAGCAGCTTAGGAGGGACAGGATCTCTAGGGGTGCAGTACTTC
TRBV3-1,many,TRBJ2-1,TRBD1,CASSPTGGYNEQFF,TGTGCCAGCAGCCCGACAGGGGGTTACAATGAGCAGTTCTTC
TRBV6-5,-,TRBJ2-1,TRBD2,CASSYSARGLIFF,TGTGCCAGCAGTTACTCGGCGCGGGGACTAATATTCTTC
TRBV7-9,-,TRBJ2-3,TRBD2,CASSLGRGEIADTQYF,TGTGCCAGCAGCCTAGGGAGGGGAGAAATCGCAGATACGCAGTATTTT
TRBV7-2,many,TRBJ2-7,-,CASSLGRGLYEQYF,TGTGCCAGCAGCTTAGGCAGGGGTCTTTACGAGCAGTACTTC
TRBV7-2,-,TRBJ2-1,-,CASSLALGGDNEQFF,TGTGCCAGCAGCTTGGCCTTGGGCGGGGACAATGAGCAGTTCTTC
TRBV7-9,-,TRBJ1-5,TRBD1,CARSPGTGGSNQPQHF,TGTGCCCGCAGCCCGGGGACAGGGGGCAGCAATCAGCCCCAGCATTTT
TRBV18,-,TRBJ2-3,-,CASSPGPASTDTQYF,TGTGCCAGCTCGCCCGGGCCCGCTAGCACAGATACGCAGTATTTT
TRBV2,few,TRBJ2-1,TRBD1,CASSSGQGADNEQFF,TGTGCCAGCAGTTCAGGACAGGGGGCAGACAATGAGCAGTTCTTC
TRBV24-1,many,TRBJ2-7,TRBD1,CATSGQGAYEQYF,TGTGCCACCAGTGGACAGGGGGCATACGAGCAGTACTTC
TRBV2,once,TRBJ2-1,-,CASGSSGMYNEQFF,TGTGCCAGCGGATCCTCGGGGATGTACAATGAGCAGTTCTTC
TRBV11-2,many,TRBJ2-7,TRBD2,CASSRGRVYEQYF,TGTGCCAGCAGCCGGGGGAGGGTCTACGAGCAGTACTTC
TRBV20-1,many,TRBJ2-1,TRBD2,CSARGTSVNEQFF,TGCAGTGCTAGAGGGACTAGCGTCAATGAGCAGTTCTTC
TRBV20-1,once,TRBJ2-7,-,CSAGEASATGKQQYF,TGCAGTGCGGGGGAGGCTAGCGCGACGGGTAAGCAGCAGTACTTC
TRBV18,-,TRBJ1-6,-,CASSPDSISPLHF,TGTGCCAGCTCGCCCGACAGTATTTCACCCCTCCACTTT
TRBV12-3/TRBV12-4,-,TRBJ2-1,-,CATTTATSYNEQFF,TGTGCCACTACAACAGCGACCTCCTACAATGAGCAGTTCTTC
TRBV7-2,many,TRBJ2-3,TRBD2,CASSLGNSGGVRYTQYF,TGTGCCAGCAGCCTCGGCAATAGCGGGGGGGTCCGGTATACGCAGTATTTT
TRBV3-1,-,TRBJ1-1,TRBD1,CASREQGGVTEAFF,TGTGCCAGCCGAGAACAGGGGGGAGTAACTGAAGCTTTCTTT
TRBV9,many,TRBJ2-3,TRBD2,CASSGGPLAGAMMDTQYF,TGTGCCAGCAGCGGTGGCCCCTTAGCGGGAGCCATGATGGATACGCAGTATTTT
TRBV20-1,many,TRBJ2-7,-,CSARPQGNEQYF,TGCAGTGCTAGACCCCAGGGAAACGAGCAGTACTTC
TRBV6-1,many,TRBJ1-5,TRBD1,CASSRTRTGGTVQPQHF,TGTGCCAGCAGCCGCACGCGGACAGGGGGCACAGTTCAGCCCCAGCATTTT
TRBV5-1,few,TRBJ2-5,-,CASSVQGVREAQYF,TGCGCCAGCAGCGTCCAAGGCGTGAGGGAGGCCCAGTACTTC
TRBV12-3/TRBV12-4,few,TRBJ2-3,TRBD2,CASSLSGGSADTEYF,TGTGCCAGCAGTTTAAGCGGGGGGAGCGCAGATACGGAATATTTT
TRBV6-5,-,TRBJ1-5,-,CASSKSMGVGSNQPQHF,TGTGCCAGCAGTAAGTCGATGGGGGTAGGAAGCAATCAGCCCCAGCATTTT
TRBV12-3/TRBV12-4,-,TRBJ1-4,-,CASSLTGWGEKLFF,TGTGCCAGCAGTCTAACAGGGTGGGGTGAAAAACTGTTTTTT
TRBV12-3/TRBV12-4,many,TRBJ2-5,-,CASSFLQGTQETQYF,TGTGCCAGCAGTTTTCTACAGGGAACCCAAGAGACCCAGTACTTC
TRBV6-1,many,TRBJ2-3,TRBD2,CATRGERGGDTQYF,TGTGCCACCCGCGGGGAGCGGGGAGGTGATACGCAGTATTTT
TRBV6-2/TRBV6-3,many,TRBJ1-1,-,CASNRRDLNTEAFF,TGTGCCAGCAATCGCAGGGACTTGAACACTGAAGCTTTCTTT
TRBV27,few,TRBJ1-5,-,CASSMAGNQPQHF,TGTGCCAGCAGTATGGCGGGCAATCAGCCCCAGCATTTT
TRBV7-9,many,TRBJ2-1,-,CASSPRGSLDEQFF,TGTGCCAGCAGCCCTAGGGGCTCTTTGGATGAGCAGTTCTTC
TRBV4-3,-,TRBJ1-2,TRBD1,CASSQGTGTGNYGYTF,TGCGCCAGCAGCCAAGGTACCGGGACAGGGAACTATGGCTACACCTTC
TRBV18,many,TRBJ2-4,-,CASSPPSVAKNIQYF,TGTGCCAGCTCACCACCGTCAGTAGCCAAAAACATTCAGTACTTC
TRBV20-1,many,TRBJ2-7,TRBD1,CSARDWGTGGREQYF,TGCAGTGCTAGAGATTGGGGGACAGGGGGACGCGAGCAGTACTTC
TRBV6-6,-,TRBJ1-4,TRBD1,CASTRQGAREKLFF,TGTGCCAGCACCCGACAGGGGGCGCGCGAAAAACTGTTTTTT
TRBV20-1,many,TRBJ2-7,TRBD2,CSARTSGGRYEQYF,TGCAGTGCTAGGACTAGCGGGGGAAGGTACGAGCAGTACTTC
TRBV19,-,TRBJ1-3,-,CASSTASGFSGNTIYF,TGTGCCAGTAGTACTGCCTCAGGCTTCTCTGGAAACACCATATATTTT
TRBV9,few,TRBJ1-2,-,CASSPTLGTANYGYTF,TGTGCCAGCAGCCCGACGCTGGGGACGGCTAACTATGGCTACACCTTC
TRBV5-1,many,TRBJ2-1,TRBD1,CASRKTGTGENEQFF,TGCGCCAGCAGAAAGACCGGGACAGGGGAAAATGAGCAGTTCTTC
TRBV7-9,-,TRBJ1-4,-,CASSREGLANEKLFF,TGTGCCAGCAGCCGAGAGGGGCTTGCTAATGAAAAACTGTTTTTT
TRBV7-9,once,TRBJ2-7,TRBD1,CASTHRGTPYEQYF,TGTGCCAGCACCCACAGGGGAACCCCCTACGAGCAGTACTTC
TRBV2,many,TRBJ2-1,-,CASSDPRGTLGTSSYNEQFF,TGTGCCAGCAGTGACCCCCGTGGGACGCTGGGAACGAGCTCCTACAATGAGCAGTTCTTC
TRBV7-2,-,TRBJ1-2,TRBD1,CASSLGWIAGGYGYTF,TGTGCCAGCAGCTTAGGTTGGATTGCAGGGGGCTATGGCTACACCTTC
TRBV18,many,TRBJ1-2,TRBD1,CASSTLDRAGDGYTF,TGTGCCAGCTCAACCCTAGACAGGGCCGGTGACGGCTACACCTTC
TRBV27,few,TRBJ2-7,-,CAGSLRGSYEQYF,TGTGCCGGCAGTTTGCGGGGCTCCTACGAGCAGTACTTC
TRBV6-2/TRBV6-3,-,TRBJ1-1,-,CASTGQGRMNTEAFF,TGTGCCAGCACCGGGCAGGGGAGGATGAACACTGAAGCTTTCTTT
TRBV29-1,many,TRBJ2-2,-,CSVSRTTAGELFF,TGCAGCGTCTCGAGGACTACGGCCGGGGAGCTGTTTTTT
TRBV6-2/TRBV6-3,-,TRBJ1-6,TRBD1,CASSYRRGQVPNSPLHF,TGTGCCAGCAGTTACCGAAGGGGACAGGTACCTAATTCACCCCTCCACTTT
TRBV12-3/TRBV12-4,many,TRBJ2-1,-,CASSFREYNEQFF,TGTGCCAGCAGTTTTCGGGAATACAATGAGCAGTTCTTC